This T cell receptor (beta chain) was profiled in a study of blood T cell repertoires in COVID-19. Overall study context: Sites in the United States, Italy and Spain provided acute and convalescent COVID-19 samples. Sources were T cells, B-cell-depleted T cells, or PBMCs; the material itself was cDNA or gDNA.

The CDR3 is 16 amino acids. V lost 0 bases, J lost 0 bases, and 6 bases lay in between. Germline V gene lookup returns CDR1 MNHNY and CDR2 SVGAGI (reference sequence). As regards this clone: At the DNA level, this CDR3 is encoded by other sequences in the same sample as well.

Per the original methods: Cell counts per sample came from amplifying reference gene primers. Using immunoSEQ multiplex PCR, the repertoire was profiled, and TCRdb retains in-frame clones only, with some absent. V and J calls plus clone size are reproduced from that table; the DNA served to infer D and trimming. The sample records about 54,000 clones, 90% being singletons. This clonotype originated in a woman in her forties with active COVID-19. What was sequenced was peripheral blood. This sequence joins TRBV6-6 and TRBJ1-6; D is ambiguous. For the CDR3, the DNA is TGTGCCAGCAGTTACTCAGAGAGCTCCTATAATTCACCCCTCCACTTT. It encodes CASSYSESSYNSPLHF.